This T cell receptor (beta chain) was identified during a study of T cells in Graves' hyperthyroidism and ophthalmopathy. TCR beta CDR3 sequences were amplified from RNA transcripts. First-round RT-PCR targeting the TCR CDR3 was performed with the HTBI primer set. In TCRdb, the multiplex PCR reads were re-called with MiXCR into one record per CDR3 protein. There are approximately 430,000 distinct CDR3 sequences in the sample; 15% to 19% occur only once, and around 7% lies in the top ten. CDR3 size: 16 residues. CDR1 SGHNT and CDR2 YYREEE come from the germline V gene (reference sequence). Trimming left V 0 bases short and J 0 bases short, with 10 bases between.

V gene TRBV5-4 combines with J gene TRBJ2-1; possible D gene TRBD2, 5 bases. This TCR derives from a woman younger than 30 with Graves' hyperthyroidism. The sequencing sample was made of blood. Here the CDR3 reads CASSLVATSSYNEQFF. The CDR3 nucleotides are TGTGCCAGCAGCTTGGTAGCTACTAGCTCCTACAATGAGCAGTTCTTC.